The 5 T cell receptor beta chains below were found in one sample sequenced in a study of T cell repertoires in cytomegalovirus infection. One entry per CDR3 protein results from TCRdb running MiXCR on the reads. The sample holds about 130,000 distinct CDR3 sequences; roughly 25% are singletons and the top ten take roughly 35%. These TCRs are of unknown antigen specificity. Input material: PBMCs, sequenced either directly or after in vitro stimulation (not recorded which). The receptors shown here come from a human donor in good health (CMV status not recorded). Some clones in this sample may be carry-over from other donors' samples.

The table lists this clonotype with many counts. This sequence joins TRBV7-9 and TRBJ2-5; perhaps TRBD1 as D (6 bases). Germline V gene lookup returns CDR1 SEHNR and CDR2 FQNEAQ (reference sequence). The CDR3 is made up of 15 amino acids. Trimming removed 6 bases at V and 1 base at J, with 15 bases between. The CDR3 region is CASSRTGLLQETQYF. The CDR3 DNA reads TGTGCCAGCAGTCGAACAGGGCTCCTCCAAGAGACCCAGTACTTC.

This clonotype occurred many times. The CDR3, as DNA: TGTGCCAGCAGCCGGAGACTAGCGGGCCAAGGGGGGGTCCGCACAGATACGCAGTATTTT. Its protein product is CASSRRLAGQGGVRTDTQYF. This chain uses TRBV28 with TRBJ2-3; 10 nucleotides align to TRBD2. J lost 1 base, V lost 6 bases, and 19 bases had no gene match. From germline, CDR1 is MDHEN and CDR2 SYDVKM. The CDR3 extends over 20 amino acids.

This clonotype was observed a few times. V and J are TRBV6-5 and TRBJ2-5; TRBD1 agrees at 7 bases. V shed 2 bases, J shed 3 bases, and the junction held 3 bases outside the gene matches. CDR1 is MNHEY and CDR2 is SVGAGI in the germline V gene. There are 14 residues in the CDR3. The CDR3 bases are TGTGCCAGCAGTTACGGACAGGCGAAAGAGACCCAGTACTTC. Amino acid sequence: CASSYGQAKETQYF.

This clonotype showed up just a few times. V gene TRBV15 combines with J gene TRBJ1-3, with D uncertain. Per germline, CDR1 LNHNV and CDR2 YYDKDF (reference sequence). Between the trimmed V and J ends, which lost 1 base and 2 bases, there was a span of 9 bases. This CDR3 region has 15 residues. The CDR3 DNA reads TGTGCCACCAGCAGAGTCCGAGGGACTGGAAACACCATATATTTT. Amino acids: CATSRVRGTGNTIYF.

There are many counts of this clonotype. The chain carries TRBV28 and TRBJ1-4; D remains unclear. The CDR3 totals 14 residues. Trimming took off 7 bases at V and 0 bases at J, with 9 bases between the two ends. The germline CDR1 and CDR2 sequences are MDHEN and SYDVKM. The CDR3 sequence is CASTLDTTNEKLFF. The DNA of the CDR3 is TGTGCCAGCACCCTCGACACAACTAATGAAAAACTGTTTTTT.